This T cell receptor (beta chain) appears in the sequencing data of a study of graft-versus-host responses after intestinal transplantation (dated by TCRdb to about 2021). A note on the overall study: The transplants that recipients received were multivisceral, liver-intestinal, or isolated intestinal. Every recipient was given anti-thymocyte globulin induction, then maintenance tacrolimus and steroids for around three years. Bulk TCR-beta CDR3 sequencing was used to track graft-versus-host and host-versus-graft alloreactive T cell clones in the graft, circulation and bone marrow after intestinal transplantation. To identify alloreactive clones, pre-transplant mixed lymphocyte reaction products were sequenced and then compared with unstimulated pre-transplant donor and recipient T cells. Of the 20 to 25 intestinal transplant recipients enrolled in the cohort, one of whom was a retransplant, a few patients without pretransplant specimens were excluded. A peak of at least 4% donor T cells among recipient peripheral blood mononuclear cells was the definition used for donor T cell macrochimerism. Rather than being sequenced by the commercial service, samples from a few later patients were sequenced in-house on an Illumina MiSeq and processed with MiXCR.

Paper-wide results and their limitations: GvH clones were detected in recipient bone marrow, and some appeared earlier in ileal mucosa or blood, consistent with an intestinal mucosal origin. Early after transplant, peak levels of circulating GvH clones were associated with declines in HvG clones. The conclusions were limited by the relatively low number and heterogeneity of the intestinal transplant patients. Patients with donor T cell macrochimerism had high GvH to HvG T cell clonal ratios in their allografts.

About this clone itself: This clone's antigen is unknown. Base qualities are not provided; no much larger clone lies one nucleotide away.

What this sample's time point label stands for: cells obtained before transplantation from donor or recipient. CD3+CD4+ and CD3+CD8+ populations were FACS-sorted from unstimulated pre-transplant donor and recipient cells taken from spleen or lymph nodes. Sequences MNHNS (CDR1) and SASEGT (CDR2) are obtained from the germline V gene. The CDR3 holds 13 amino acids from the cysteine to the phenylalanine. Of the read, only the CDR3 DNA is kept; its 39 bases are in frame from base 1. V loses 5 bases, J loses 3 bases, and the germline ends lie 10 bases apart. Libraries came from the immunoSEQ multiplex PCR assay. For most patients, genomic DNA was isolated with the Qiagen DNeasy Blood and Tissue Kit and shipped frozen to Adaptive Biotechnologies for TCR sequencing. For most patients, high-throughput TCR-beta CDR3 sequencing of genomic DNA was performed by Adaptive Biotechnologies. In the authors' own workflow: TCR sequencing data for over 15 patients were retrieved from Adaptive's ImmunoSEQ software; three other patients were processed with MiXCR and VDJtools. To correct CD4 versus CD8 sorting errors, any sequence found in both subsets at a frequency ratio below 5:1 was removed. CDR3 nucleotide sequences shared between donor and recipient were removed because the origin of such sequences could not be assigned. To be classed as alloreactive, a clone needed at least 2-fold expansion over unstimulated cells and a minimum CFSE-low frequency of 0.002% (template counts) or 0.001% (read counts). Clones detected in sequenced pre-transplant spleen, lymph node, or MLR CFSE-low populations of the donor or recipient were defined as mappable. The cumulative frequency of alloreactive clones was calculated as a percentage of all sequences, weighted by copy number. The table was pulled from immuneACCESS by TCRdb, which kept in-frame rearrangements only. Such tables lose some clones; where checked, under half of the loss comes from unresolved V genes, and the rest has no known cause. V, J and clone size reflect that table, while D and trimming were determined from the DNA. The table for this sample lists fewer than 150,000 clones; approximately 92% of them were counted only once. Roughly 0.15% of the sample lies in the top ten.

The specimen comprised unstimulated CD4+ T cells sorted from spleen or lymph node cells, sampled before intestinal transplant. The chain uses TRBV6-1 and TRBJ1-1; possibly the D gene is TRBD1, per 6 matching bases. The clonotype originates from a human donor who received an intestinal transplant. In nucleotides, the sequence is TGTGCCAGCAGTTATGGGGGGCACACTGAAGCTTTCTTT. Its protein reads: CASSYGGHTEAFF.